This T cell receptor (beta chain) was found in a study of shared clonotypes between healthy human individuals. Data came from immunoSEQ multiplex PCR; TCRdb stores just in-frame clones and leaves some out. This table holds 2.3 million or so clones, 93% found once. CDR1 and CDR2 (germline): MNHEY, SVGAGI. The CDR3 is made up of 14 amino acids. The V end lost 4 bases, the J end lost 6 bases, and 16 bases lay between the germline ends. This TCR was recovered from a man aged 18 to 29 in good health. Some clones in this sample may be carry-over from other donors' samples. The chain links TRBV6-5 to TRBJ2-7, with a possible D match to TRBD2 (6 bases). The sequencing input was naive CD4+ T cells from PBMCs. Specified subset: CD45RA+ positively selected. The CDR3 nucleotides read TGTGCCAGCAGTTCCCCAGGAGGGGCGGGCGAGCAGTACTTC. It translates to CASSSPGGAGEQYF.